This TCR beta chain was obtained from a study of blood T cells in healthy people across ages (dated by TCRdb to about 2015). About the full investigation: In model experiments, template switching captured roughly one uniquely barcoded TCR beta cDNA molecule for every two T cells. Age-related changes in TCR beta repertoire diversity were measured in the study by deep sequencing normalized with unique cDNA molecular identifiers. Four age groups were formed from the donors: young (average around 15 years), middle-aged (around 40), aged (about 62) and long-lived (roughly 88). For two donors (one aged 18 to 30 and one aged 80 or older), the study analyzed two additional independent replicas of 1 million unique cDNA reads from the same blood draw. Results and caveats for the whole study, not just this receptor: As age increased, observed TCR beta diversity per million T cells dropped in a roughly linear way, and a significant reduction was already evident by age 40. There was a strong correlation between observed TCR beta diversity and the percentage of naive T cells measured by flow cytometry. Conclusive comparison of naive and antigen-experienced compartments was prevented by the profiling of bulk unsorted PBMCs. The CMV infection status of donors was not known, potentially confounding age-related changes in expanded clonotypes. Compared with the aged group, more naive CD4+ T cells, fewer expanded clones and increased TCR diversity were shown by the long-lived group, suggesting age selection. Total diversity estimates from one million sequenced T cells were considered lower bounds and underestimates.

In its sample, this clonotype was seen a few times. No antigen is known for it. No clone much larger than this one lies a single base away; base qualities are absent. The 39 donors, aged about 6 to 95 years, were systemically healthy Caucasian individuals from Russia. Around 9.7 milliliters of peripheral blood were collected from each donor into EDTA-treated Vacutainer tubes. Ficoll-Paque density-gradient centrifugation was used to isolate PBMCs, with at least 6 million obtained per sample. Total RNA was extracted from PBMCs with Trizol reagent, with at least 6 micrograms obtained per sample. For every donor, an aliquot of PBMCs went through flow cytometry to measure the percentages of naive CD45RAhigh/CD27high T cells. Receptors were amplified or captured by 5' RACE. Reads for this sample came from an Illumina HiSeq 2500. A second PCR of roughly 6 to 11 cycles was run with a J-beta primer mix and a sample-barcoded 5' primer. Each TCR beta cDNA molecule received a unique molecular identifier from a template-switch 5' adaptor carrying 12 random nucleotides. Each sample yielded at least 3 million CDR3-containing paired-end reads. First-strand cDNA was synthesized from all RNA with the Mint cDNA synthesis kit, primed by a TRBC-specific oligonucleotide. Following uracil-DNA glycosylase treatment, all cDNA underwent a first 18-cycle PCR with the universal primers M1SS and BC2_uni_R. The authors' analysis ran thus. For normalization, 1 million high-quality reads were randomly selected from each sample, with every read carrying a distinct molecular identifier. Instead of being binned into consensus sequences, reads that shared molecular identifiers were thrown out. MiTCR, set to a Q25 quality threshold and the strictest error-elimination algorithm, was used for CDR3 identification, clonotype clustering and error correction. A nonparametric unseen species model with Euler transformation was used to estimate lower-bound total TCR beta diversity. TCRdb reprocessing: public reads trimmed at Q25 with fastp, clones called with MiXCR, in-frame beta chains kept. Each CDR3 protein gets just one entry, which takes the most common genes and DNA from the rows behind it. What appears here as the V and J calls and clone size reflects TCRdb's work, not the paper's. The sample table records some 940,000 distinct CDR3 sequences; about 28% of these occur just once. Roughly 10% of the sample is in the top ten clones.

From its cysteine to its phenylalanine, the CDR3 spans 15 amino acids. The retained sequence is limited to the CDR3, 45 bases, with the frame set at the first base. From a lookup of the germline V gene, CDR1 and CDR2 are SGHDN and FVKESK. Relative to germline, V is 1 base shorter and J is 6 bases shorter, with 16 bases between their ends. The same sample was also used in a study of T cells of mothers and their children. As described in the second report: Nine systemically healthy Caucasian individuals, comprising three mothers and their six children, were included as donors. cDNA synthesis consumed the entire amount of extracted RNA, loaded at around 1.5 ug RNA in each 15 ul reaction. In the second PCR, the M1S primer added sample barcodes and 2-4 random nucleotides. Over 9.5 million TCR beta CDR3 reads were obtained for each mother, and approximately 3 million reads were obtained for each child. TCR recombination output is similarly shaped by thymic selection in related and unrelated pairs, with a minor effect exerted by inherited differences. Normalized repertoire overlap was always slightly but never significantly higher in related than unrelated mother-child pairs. No persistent microchimeric T cell clones were detected, at a sensitivity of 90 to 100 clones per million clonotypes. The study used deep NGS to compare TCR beta repertoires of mothers and children, seeking features distinguishing related mother-child pairs from unrelated individuals. Mothers averaged approximately 40 +/- 4 years of age and children averaged roughly 10 +/- 4 years. After adapter ligation was performed with NEBNext reagents, the libraries were sequenced on an Illumina HiSeq 2000 with 100+100 nt paired-end reads. To prevent cross-contamination, the mother and child libraries were prepared a month apart and were sequenced in separate runs. For each donor, somewhere between 500,000 and 2,000,000 distinct TCR beta clonotypes were identified. Naive TCR beta clonotypes were estimated from low-frequency clonotypes matched to each donor's FACS-determined naive share, without sorting.

This clonotype was obtained from a woman between 40 and 50 years old in good health. Sequencing used blood. The chain is assembled from TRBV14 and TRBJ2-7; TRBD1 could be the D gene, as 6 bases match. The CDR3 region has the sequence CASSQGLRGRSEQYF. The DNA sequence is given as TGTGCCAGCAGCCAAGGTCTCAGGGGACGGAGCGAGCAGTACTTC.